Listed below are T cell receptor beta chains from one sample, sequenced in a study of read filtering for tumor transcriptome and immune sequencing. TCRdb fed the reads into MiXCR, producing one record per CDR3 protein. The table includes approximately 140,000 distinct CDR3 sequences, around 13% detected once. Source material: a population of CD138-negative cells sorted from bone marrow. Receptors originate from a donor aged 40 or older with multiple myeloma. Both conserved end residues are part of each CDR3. D genes are given only for firm matches. A clone size is listed for some rows: how often the clone was seen (once, few, many), or a class if it is expanded.

NA	TRBV11-3	many	TRBJ2-1	TGTGCCAGCAGCTTTCTTTTCCAAACGCCGCACAATGAGCAGTTCTTC	CASSFLFQTPHNEQFF
NA	TRBV5-1	NA	TRBJ1-5	TGCGCCAGCAGTCCGGACGGGGTCTCCCAGCCCCAGCATTTT	CASSPDGVSQPQHF
NA	TRBV5-4	NA	TRBJ2-1	TGTGCCAGCAGCTTGAGAACTAGTATCTACAATGAGCAGTTCTTC	CASSLRTSIYNEQFF
TRBD1	TRBV5-6	many	TRBJ1-1	TGTGCCAGCAGCTTGGTTAGGGGGCCCACTGAAGCTTTCTTT	CASSLVRGPTEAFF
NA	TRBV7-9	many	TRBJ1-1	TGTGCCAGCAGCCAGGGGAGACAGGTTGGTGAAGCTTTCTTT	CASSQGRQVGEAFF
NA	TRBV7-2	few	TRBJ2-4	TGTGCCAGCAGACCGGTTCTGGCCAAAAACATTCAGTACTTC	CASRPVLAKNIQYF
NA	TRBV6-6	NA	TRBJ2-3	TGTGCCAGCAGGTTGGTGATACCCACAGATACGCAGTATTTT	CASRLVIPTDTQYF
NA	TRBV7-2	many	TRBJ1-1	TGTGCCAGCAGCCCCCAATCCGGGGTTTGGCTGATGAACACTGAAGCTTTCTTT	CASSPQSGVWLMNTEAFF
NA	TRBV5-1	NA	TRBJ1-2	TGCGCCAGCAGCTTGAACTTGAACTATGGCTACACCTTC	CASSLNLNYGYTF
NA	TRBV9	many	TRBJ2-5	TGTGCCAGCAGCGTAGCGGGAGTAGAGACCCAGTACTTC	CASSVAGVETQYF
NA	TRBV7-3	many	TRBJ2-5	TGTGCCAGCAGCCTTAGCGGTCAAGAGACCCAGTACTTC	CASSLSGQETQYF
NA	TRBV4-2	NA	TRBJ2-1	TGTGCCAGCAGCCAAGATTATTACTCTAACGGTGAGCAGTTCTTC	CASSQDYYSNGEQFF
NA	TRBV5-1	NA	TRBJ2-7	TGCGCCAGCAGCCACCTGTATCCGCTCTCCTACGAGCAGTACTTC	CASSHLYPLSYEQYF
NA	TRBV5-4	many	TRBJ2-1	TGTGCCAGCAGCTTGGGGGCCGCACCCGCGACCTGGCAGTTCTTC	CASSLGAAPATWQFF
NA	TRBV12-5	many	TRBJ1-5	TGTGCTAGTGGTTTGGTATTCGGTGGGAGCAATCAGCCCCAGCATTTT	CASGLVFGGSNQPQHF
NA	TRBV5-1	NA	TRBJ1-1	TGCGCCAGCAGCTTGGGTTTTATACGGCGGGACACTGAAGCTTTCTTT	CASSLGFIRRDTEAFF